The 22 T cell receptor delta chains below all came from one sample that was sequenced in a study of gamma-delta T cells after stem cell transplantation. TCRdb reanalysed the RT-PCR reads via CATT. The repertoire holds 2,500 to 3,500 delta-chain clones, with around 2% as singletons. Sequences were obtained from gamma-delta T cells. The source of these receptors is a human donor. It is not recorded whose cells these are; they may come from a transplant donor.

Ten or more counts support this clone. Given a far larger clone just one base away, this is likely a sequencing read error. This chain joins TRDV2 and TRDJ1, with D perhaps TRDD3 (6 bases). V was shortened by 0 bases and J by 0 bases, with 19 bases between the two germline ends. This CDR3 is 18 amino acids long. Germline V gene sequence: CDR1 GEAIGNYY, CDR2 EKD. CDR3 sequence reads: CACDTTGWGPTYTDKLIF. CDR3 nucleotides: TGTGCCTGTGACACCACTGGGTGGGGACCAACTTACACCGATAAACTCATCTTT.

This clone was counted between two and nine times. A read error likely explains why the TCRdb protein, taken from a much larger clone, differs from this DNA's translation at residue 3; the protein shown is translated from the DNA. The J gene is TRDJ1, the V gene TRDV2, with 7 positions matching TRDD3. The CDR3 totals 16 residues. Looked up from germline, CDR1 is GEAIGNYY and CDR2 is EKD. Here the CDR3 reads CAYDTVGWGPSDKLIF. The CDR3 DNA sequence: TGTGCCTATGACACCGTTGGCTGGGGGCCGTCCGATAAACTCATCTTT.

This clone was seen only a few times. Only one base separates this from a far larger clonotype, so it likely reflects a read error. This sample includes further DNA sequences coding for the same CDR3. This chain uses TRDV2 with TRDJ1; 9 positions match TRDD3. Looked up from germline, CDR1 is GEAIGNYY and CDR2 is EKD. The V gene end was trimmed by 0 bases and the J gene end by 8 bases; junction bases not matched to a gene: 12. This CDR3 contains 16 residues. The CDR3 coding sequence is TGTGCCTGTGACACCTTAAGTGGGGGATATGCGTGGAAACTCATCTTT. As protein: CACDTLSGGYAWKLIF.

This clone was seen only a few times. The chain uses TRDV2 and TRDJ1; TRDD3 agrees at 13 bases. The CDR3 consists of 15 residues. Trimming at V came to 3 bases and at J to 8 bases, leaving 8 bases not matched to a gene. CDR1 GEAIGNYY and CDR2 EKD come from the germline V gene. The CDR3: CACDRVLGDTEKLIF. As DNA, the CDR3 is TGTGCCTGTGACCGCGTACTGGGGGATACGGAGAAACTCATCTTT.

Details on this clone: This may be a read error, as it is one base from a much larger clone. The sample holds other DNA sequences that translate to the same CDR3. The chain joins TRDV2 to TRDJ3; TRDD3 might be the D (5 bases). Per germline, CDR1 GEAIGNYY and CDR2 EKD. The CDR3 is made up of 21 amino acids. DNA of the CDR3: TGTGCCTGTGACACCGCACAGACTCTGGACTCATTCTCCTGGGACACTCGACAGATGTTTTTC. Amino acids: CACDTAQTLDSFSWDTRQMFF.

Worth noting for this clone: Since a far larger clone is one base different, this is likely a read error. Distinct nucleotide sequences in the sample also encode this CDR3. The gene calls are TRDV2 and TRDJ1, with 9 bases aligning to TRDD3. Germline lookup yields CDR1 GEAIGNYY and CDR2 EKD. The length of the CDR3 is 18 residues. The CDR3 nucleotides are TGCGCCTGTGACACCGTACTGGGGGACCCGACATACACCGATAAACTCATCTTT. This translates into CACDTVLGDPTYTDKLIF.

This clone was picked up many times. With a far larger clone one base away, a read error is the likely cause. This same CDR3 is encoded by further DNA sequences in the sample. The CDR3 loop is CACDTTGGYSSWDTRQMFF. The DNA for the CDR3 is TGTGCCTGTGACACCACTGGGGGCTACAGCTCCTGGGACACCCGACAGATGTTTTTC. The chain uses TRDV2 and TRDJ3; 8 nucleotides match TRDD3. Germline V gene lookup returns CDR1 GEAIGNYY and CDR2 EKD. The CDR3 contains 19 residues. The trim removed 0 bases at V and 0 bases at J, leaving 6 bases unmatched.

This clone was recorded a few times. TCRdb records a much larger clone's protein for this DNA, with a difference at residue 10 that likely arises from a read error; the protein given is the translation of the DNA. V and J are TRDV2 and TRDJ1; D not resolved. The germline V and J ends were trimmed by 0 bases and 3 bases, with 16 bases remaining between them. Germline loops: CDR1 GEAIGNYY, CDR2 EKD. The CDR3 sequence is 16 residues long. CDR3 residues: CACDTVTAMRADKLIF. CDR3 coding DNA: TGTGCCTGTGACACCGTCACAGCGATGAGGGCCGATAAACTCATCTTT.

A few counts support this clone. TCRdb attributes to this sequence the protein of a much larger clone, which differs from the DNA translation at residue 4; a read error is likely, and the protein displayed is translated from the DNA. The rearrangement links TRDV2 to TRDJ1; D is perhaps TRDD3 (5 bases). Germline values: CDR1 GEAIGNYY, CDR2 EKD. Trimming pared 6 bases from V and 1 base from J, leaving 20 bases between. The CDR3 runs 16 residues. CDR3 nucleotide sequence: TGTGCCTGTAACATCTTACTCAGGGGAACCACCGATAAACTCATCTTT. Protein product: CACNILLRGTTDKLIF.

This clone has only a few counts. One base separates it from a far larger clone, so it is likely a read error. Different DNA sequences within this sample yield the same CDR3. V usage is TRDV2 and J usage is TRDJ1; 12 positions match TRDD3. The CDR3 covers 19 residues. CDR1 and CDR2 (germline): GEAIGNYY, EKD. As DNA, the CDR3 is TGTGCCTGTGACCCGGTACTGGGGGATACACAGTTGTACACTGATAAACTCATCTTT. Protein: CACDPVLGDTQLYTDKLIF.

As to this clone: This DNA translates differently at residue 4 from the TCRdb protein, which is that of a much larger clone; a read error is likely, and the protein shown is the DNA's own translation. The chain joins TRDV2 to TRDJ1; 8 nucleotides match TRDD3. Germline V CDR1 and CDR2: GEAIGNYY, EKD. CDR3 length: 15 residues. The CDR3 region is CACATVGRDTGKLIF. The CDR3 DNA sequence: TGTGCCTGTGCCACCGTCGGGCGGGATACGGGTAAACTCATCTTT.

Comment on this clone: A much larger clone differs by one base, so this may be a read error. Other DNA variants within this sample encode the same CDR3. The CDR3 region is CACDPLAMGDTDKLIF. The CDR3 DNA is TGTGCCTGTGACCCTCTCGCAATGGGGGATACCGATAAACTCATCTTC. The V call is TRDV2, the J call TRDJ1; 10 bases line up with TRDD3. The CDR3 runs 16 residues. Germline CDR1 and CDR2: GEAIGNYY and EKD.

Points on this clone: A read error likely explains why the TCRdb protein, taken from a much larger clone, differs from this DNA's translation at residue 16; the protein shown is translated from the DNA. The CDR3 reads CACDTLLLGDTPTDKRIF. The CDR3 DNA reads as TGTGCCTGTGACACCCTGCTACTGGGGGATACGCCAACCGATAAACGCATCTTT. The chain combines TRDV2 with TRDJ1; 13 bases match TRDD3. In germline, CDR1 is GEAIGNYY, CDR2 EKD. The CDR3 runs 18 residues.

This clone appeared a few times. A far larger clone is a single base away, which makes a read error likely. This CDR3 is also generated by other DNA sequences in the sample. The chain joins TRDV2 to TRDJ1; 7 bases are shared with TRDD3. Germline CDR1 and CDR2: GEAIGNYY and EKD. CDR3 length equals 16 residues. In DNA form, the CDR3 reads TGTGCCTGCGACACCGTTGGCTGGGGGCCGTCCGATAAACTCATCTTT. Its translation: CACDTVGWGPSDKLIF.

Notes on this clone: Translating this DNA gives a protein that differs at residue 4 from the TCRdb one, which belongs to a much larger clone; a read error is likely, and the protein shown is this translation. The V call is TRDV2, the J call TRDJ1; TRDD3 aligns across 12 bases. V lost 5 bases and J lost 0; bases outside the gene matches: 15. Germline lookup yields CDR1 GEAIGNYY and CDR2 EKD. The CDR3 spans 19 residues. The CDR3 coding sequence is TGTGCCTGTGGCCCGGTACTGGGGGATACACAGTTGTACACCGATAAACTCATCTTT. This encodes CACGPVLGDTQLYTDKLIF.

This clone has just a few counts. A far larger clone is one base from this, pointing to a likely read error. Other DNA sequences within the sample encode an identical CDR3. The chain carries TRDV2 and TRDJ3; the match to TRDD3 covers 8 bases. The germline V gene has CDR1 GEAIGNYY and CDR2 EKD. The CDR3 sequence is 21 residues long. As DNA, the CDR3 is TGTGCCTGTGACACCACTACTGGGGGGACTTGGGCCCCCTGGGACACCCGACAGATGTTCTTC. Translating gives CACDTTTGGTWAPWDTRQMFF.

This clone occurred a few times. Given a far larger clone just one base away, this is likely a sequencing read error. CDR3 nucleotides: TGTGCCTGTGACACCGCTGTCCGGGATACGCCGGAAGAAACCTCCTGGGACACCCGACAGATGTTTTTC. Amino acids: CACDTAVRDTPEETSWDTRQMFF. The chain has TRDV2 and TRDJ3, with 8 bases lining up with TRDD3. V lost 0 bases and J lost 0; bases outside the gene matches: 18. Germline CDR1 is GEAIGNYY and CDR2 is EKD. This CDR3 spans 23 amino acids.

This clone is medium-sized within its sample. The CDR3 coding sequence is TGTGCCTGTGACCGCGTTTCCTCCGGGGATACGCGGGAACTCATCTTT. Its translation is CACDRVSSGDTRELIF. The chain combines TRDV2 with TRDJ1, with TRDD3 matching 9 bases. CDR3 length equals 16 residues. J was trimmed by 9 bases and V by 3 bases; bases with no gene match: 16. Germline V gene data show CDR1 as GEAIGNYY and CDR2 as EKD.

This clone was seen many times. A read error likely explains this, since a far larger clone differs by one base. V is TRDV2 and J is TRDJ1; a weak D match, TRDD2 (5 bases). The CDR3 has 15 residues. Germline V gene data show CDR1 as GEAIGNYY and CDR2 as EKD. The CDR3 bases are TGTGCCTGTGACACCATTGGCCTTCACACCGATAAACCCATCTTT. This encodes CACDTIGLHTDKPIF.

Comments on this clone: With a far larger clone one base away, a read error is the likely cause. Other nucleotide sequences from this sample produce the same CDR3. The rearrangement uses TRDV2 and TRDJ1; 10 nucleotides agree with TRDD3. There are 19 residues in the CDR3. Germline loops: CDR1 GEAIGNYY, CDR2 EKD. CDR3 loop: CACDTVLGDPFPYTDKLIF. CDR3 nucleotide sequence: TGTGCTTGTGACACCGTACTGGGGGATCCGTTCCCGTACACCGATAAACTCATCTTT.

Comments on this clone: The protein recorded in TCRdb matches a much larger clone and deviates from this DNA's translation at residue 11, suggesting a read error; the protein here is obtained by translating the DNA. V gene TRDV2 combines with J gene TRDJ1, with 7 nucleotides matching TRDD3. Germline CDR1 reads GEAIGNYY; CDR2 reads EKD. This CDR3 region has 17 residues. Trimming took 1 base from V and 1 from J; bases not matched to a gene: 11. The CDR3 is CACDTVGDPEGTDKLIF. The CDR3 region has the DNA TGTGCCTGTGACACGGTGGGGGACCCCGAGGGCACCGATAAACTCATCTTT.

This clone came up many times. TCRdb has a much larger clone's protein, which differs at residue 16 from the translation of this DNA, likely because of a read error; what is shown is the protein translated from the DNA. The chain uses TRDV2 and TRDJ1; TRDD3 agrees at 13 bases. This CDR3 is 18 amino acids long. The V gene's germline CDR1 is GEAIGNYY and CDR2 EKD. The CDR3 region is CACDVLGDTEGHTDKPIF. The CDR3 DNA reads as TGTGCCTGTGACGTACTGGGGGATACGGAGGGGCACACCGATAAACCCATCTTT.